The rows below give T cell receptor beta chains drawn from one sample of a study of T cell changes during pregnancy in multiple sclerosis. Only in-frame clones appear in the TCRdb table, and some are missing; sequencing was by immunoSEQ multiplex PCR. The profile covers 57,000 or so clones, with about 91% appearing a single time and roughly 3.5% taken by the ten largest. Sample: peripheral blood, taken after pregnancy. The receptors come from a female donor in good health, enrolled as a control in a pregnancy study. CDR3s include the opening cysteine and the closing phenylalanine or tryptophan. Each record gives: J gene, D gene, clone size, V gene, CDR3 DNA, CDR3 protein. D genes are given only for firm matches. Expanded clones get a size class; other rows say once, few or many, or leave the size out.

TRBJ1-1 TRBD1 NA TRBV5-1 TGCGCCAGCAGCCCTCGGACAGGGGGGAACACTGAAGCTTTCTTT CASSPRTGGNTEAFF
TRBJ2-3 TRBD2 NA TRBV9 TGTGCCAGCAGCATCTCATCGGGGGGAGACACAGATACGCAGTATTTT CASSISSGGDTDTQYF
TRBJ2-2 NA NA TRBV2 TGTGCCAGCAGTGAAGGGATAGGGAGGCCCGGGGAGCTGTTTTTT CASSEGIGRPGELFF
TRBJ2-7 NA few TRBV11-2 TGTGCCAGCAGCTCCCCCACCGGAGTCTACGAGCAGTACTTC CASSSPTGVYEQYF
TRBJ2-7 NA NA TRBV19 TGTGCCAGTAGTATCGGGTCCTACGAGCAGTACTTC CASSIGSYEQYF
TRBJ2-1 TRBD1 NA TRBV6-4 TGTGCCAGCAGTGACGGGACAGGGGGCAATGAGCAGTTCTTC CASSDGTGGNEQFF
TRBJ1-5 NA many TRBV6-1 TGTGCCAGCAGTACCCGACAGCCCAATCAGCCCCAGCATTTT CASSTRQPNQPQHF
TRBJ2-2 NA NA TRBV7-6 TGTGCCAGCAGCCCCCGAGGAGACGGGGGAGGCACCGGGGAGCTGTTTTTT CASSPRGDGGGTGELFF
TRBJ2-1 NA NA TRBV6-1 TGTGCCAGCAGTGGACTCGACAGTAACTCCTACAATGAGCAGTTCTTC CASSGLDSNSYNEQFF
TRBJ2-1 TRBD2 NA TRBV10-3 TGTGCCATCAAAAGAGCCGGGACTAGCGGATTCTACAATGAGCAGTTCTTC CAIKRAGTSGFYNEQFF